The 27 T cell receptor beta chains below come from one sample, sequenced in a study of cytomegalovirus exposure and HLA in healthy donors. Primers included in the PCR were 60 Vbeta and 13 Jbeta primers. Measured with immunoSEQ multiplex PCR; TCRdb has only the in-frame clones, and not every one. This table holds over 150,000 clones, approximately 80% found once. The specimen sequenced was PBMCs. The receptors were sampled from a male donor in good health and CMV-seropositive.

CDR3 bases: TGTGCCAGCACTTCACAGGGGGCTGGAAACACCATATATTTT. The encoded protein is CASTSQGAGNTIYF. The chain joins TRBV14 to TRBJ1-3, with 8 bases that match TRBD1. The CDR3 contains 14 residues. V shed 7 bases, J shed 2 bases, and the junction held 4 bases outside the gene matches. Per germline, CDR1 SGHDN and CDR2 FVKESK.

This clone occurred once. The chain links TRBV13 to TRBJ2-3, with TRBD1 as a possible D gene (5 bases). The CDR3 totals 13 residues. V shed 2 bases and J shed 5 bases, with 8 bases lying between them. Germline lookup yields CDR1 PRHDT and CDR2 FYEKMQ (reference sequence). CDR3 region: CASSLRRGDTQYF. The CDR3 DNA sequence: TGTGCCAGCAGCTTACGAAGGGGAGATACGCAGTATTTT.

The J gene is TRBJ1-2, the V gene TRBV6-1, with TRBD1 as a possible D gene (5 bases). This CDR3 has 14 amino acids. Trimming left V 6 bases short and J 2 bases short, with 13 bases between. From germline, CDR1 is MNHNS and CDR2 SASEGT. The CDR3 DNA reads as TGTGCCAGCAGCACCGGGGGAAGCAACTATGGCTACACCTTC. This gives the protein CASSTGGSNYGYTF.

V and J are TRBV19 and TRBJ2-7, with 8 nucleotides matching TRBD2. V shed 5 bases and J 6 bases; nucleotides not matched to a gene: 9. The CDR3 runs 14 residues. Germline-derived CDR1 and CDR2 are LNHDA and SQIVND (reference sequence). The CDR3 is CASSPLAEGVEQYF. The CDR3 DNA sequence: TGTGCCAGTAGTCCACTAGCGGAGGGGGTCGAGCAGTACTTC.

V usage is TRBV28 and J usage is TRBJ1-3; 10 bases map to TRBD1. The CDR3 has 15 residues. The germline gives CDR1 MDHEN, CDR2 SYDVKM. The ends lost 3 bases at V and 5 bases at J; junction bases unmatched: 4. The CDR3 is CASSFLTGGRNTIYF. As DNA, the CDR3 is TGTGCCAGCAGTTTCCTGACAGGGGGCAGAAACACCATATATTTT.

The V and J genes are TRBV11-2 and TRBJ1-2; 7 nucleotides line up with TRBD1. Looked up from germline, CDR1 is SGHAT and CDR2 is FQNNGV. V shed 5 bases and J 2 bases; nucleotides not matched to a gene: 14. This CDR3 is 17 amino acids long. Written as DNA, the CDR3 is TGTGCCAGCAGCCGCTTTTCGGACAAGGGACAGAACTATGGCTACACCTTC. Translated: CASSRFSDKGQNYGYTF.

This chain uses TRBV14 with TRBJ2-1; 15 nucleotides match TRBD2. Trimming cost V 4 bases and J 14 bases; bases outside gene matches: 9. In germline, CDR1 is SGHDN, CDR2 FVKESK. This CDR3 has 15 amino acids. The CDR3, as DNA: TGTGCCAGCAGCCTTTTGGGACTAGCGGGAGGATCTAAGTTCTTC. Its protein is CASSLLGLAGGSKFF.

The chain combines TRBV9 with TRBJ2-7; the D gene is possibly TRBD2 (7 bases). Germline V gene sequence: CDR1 SGDLS, CDR2 YYNGEE. V was shortened by 3 bases and J by 6 bases, with 16 bases between the two germline ends. There are 14 residues in the CDR3. The CDR3 nucleotides read TGTGCCAGCAGCGGGGGGAGGGGGACATCCGAGCAGTACTTC. Protein sequence: CASSGGRGTSEQYF.

V gene TRBV10-1 combines with J gene TRBJ2-7; 14 bases are shared with TRBD2. The CDR3 length is 19 residues. V trimming: 0 bases; J trimming: 3 bases; junction bases outside the gene matches: 10. CDR1 and CDR2 from the germline V gene are WNHNN and SYGVQD (reference sequence). CDR3 region: CASSESVPGLAGALYEQYF. CDR3 DNA sequence: TGCGCCAGCAGTGAGTCTGTCCCGGGACTAGCGGGGGCTCTCTACGAGCAGTACTTC.

The V and J genes are TRBV2 and TRBJ2-5, with D hard to call. Germline loops: CDR1 SNHLY, CDR2 FYNNEI. Trimming pared 8 bases from V and 3 bases from J, leaving 10 bases between. The CDR3 sequence is 12 residues long. CDR3 DNA: TGTGCCAGCCTGGCCCTTGAAGAGACCCAGTACTTC. Translating gives CASLALEETQYF.

The rearrangement uses TRBV5-1 and TRBJ2-7; TRBD2 agrees at 13 bases. CDR3 size: 14 residues. J was trimmed by 9 bases and V by 3 bases; bases with no gene match: 6. Germline V CDR1 and CDR2: SGHRS, YFSETQ. The CDR3 DNA follows: TGCGCCAGCAGCTCGGGACTAGCGGGGCAGGGGCAGTACTTC. This gives the protein CASSSGLAGQGQYF. Full variable domain (missing parts from reference TRBV5-1 and TRBJ2-7): KAGVTQTPRYLIKTRGQQVTLSCSPISGHRSVSWYQQTPGQGLQFLFEYFSETQRNKGNFPGRFSGRQFSNSRSEMNVSTLELGDSALYLCASSSGLAGQGQYFGPGTRLTVT.

The chain is built from TRBV5-8 and TRBJ2-6, with D perhaps TRBD1 (6 bases). CDR1 and CDR2 from the germline V gene are SGHTS and YDEGEE. The V end was cut by 4 bases, the J end by 4 bases, with 15 bases between. This CDR3 has 16 residues. In nucleotides, the CDR3 is TGTGCCAGCAGCCCGGACAGTGCCCCAGGGGCCAACGTCCTGACTTTC. Translated, it gives CASSPDSAPGANVLTF. The whole variable domain, remainder taken from reference TRBV5-8 and TRBJ2-6, is EAGVTQSPTHLIKTRGQQATLRCSPISGHTSVYWYQQALGLGLQFLLWYDEGEERNRGNFPPRFSGRQFPNYSSELNVNALELEDSALYLCASSPDSAPGANVLTFGAGSRLTVL.

This chain's CDR3 is CASSYPEGGTEAFF. The CDR3 DNA sequence: TGTGCCAGCAGTTACCCTGAGGGAGGCACTGAAGCTTTCTTT. This chain links TRBV6-6 with TRBJ1-1; D gene uncertain. Germline lookup yields CDR1 MNHNY and CDR2 SVGAGI (reference sequence). This CDR3 is built from 14 residues. V was shortened by 2 bases and J by 4 bases, with 11 bases between the two germline ends.

The J gene is TRBJ1-1, the V gene TRBV19; no reliable D call. V gave up 9 bases and J gave up 8 bases, with 4 bases separating them. The CDR3 has 8 amino acids. CDR1 is LNHDA, CDR2 SQIVND, per germline (reference sequence). In nucleotides, the CDR3 is TGTGCCAGCGGGGAAGCTTTCTTT. Translated: CASGEAFF.

This clone appeared once. This rearrangement joins TRBV9 to TRBJ1-4; 8 bases agree with TRBD1. J lost 7 bases, V lost 3 bases, and 5 bases had no gene match. Looked up from germline, CDR1 is SGDLS and CDR2 is YYNGEE. The CDR3 has 14 residues. The CDR3 reads CASSARGRFEKLFF. In DNA, the CDR3 is TGTGCCAGCAGCGCCAGGGGGCGATTTGAAAAACTGTTTTTT.

This clone was picked up a small number of times. J is TRBJ1-3 and V is TRBV30, with D unresolved. V was cut by 6 bases and J by 2 bases, with 14 bases left in between. Germline assignment: CDR1 GTSNPN and CDR2 SVGIG (reference sequence). This CDR3 has 14 amino acids. The CDR3, as DNA: TGTGCCTGCCTAGATACCAAAACTGGAAACACCATATATTTT. Residues: CACLDTKTGNTIYF.

This chain links TRBV7-9 with TRBJ2-1, with 7 bases fitting TRBD1. This CDR3 comprises 16 residues. Per the germline V gene, CDR1 is SEHNR and CDR2 is FQNEAQ (reference sequence). V dropped 5 bases and J dropped 0; count of bases not matched to a gene: 7. In nucleotides, the CDR3 is TGTGCCAGCAGCGCGAACAGGGGAAGCTCCTACAATGAGCAGTTCTTC. It yields the protein CASSANRGSSYNEQFF.

The gene calls are TRBV19 and TRBJ2-1, with 11 bases that match TRBD2. The germline gives CDR1 LNHDA, CDR2 SQIVND (reference sequence). Unmatched junction bases numbered 3, after V lost 0 bases and J lost 11 bases. The CDR3 loop spans 14 amino acids. The CDR3 is CASSIELAGGQQFF. CDR3 coding DNA: TGTGCCAGTAGTATAGAGTTAGCGGGAGGGCAGCAGTTCTTC.

As DNA, the CDR3 is TGTGCCAGCAGCTCGCGGACGGGCGGGGCGAGCTCCTACGAGCAGTACTTC. Translated: CASSSRTGGASSYEQYF. This chain connects TRBV9 to TRBJ2-7; tentatively, D is TRBD2 (6 bases). Germline V gene sequence: CDR1 SGDLS, CDR2 YYNGEE. The V gene lost 4 bases and the J gene lost 0 bases, with 20 bases spanning the gap. The CDR3 has 17 residues. The whole variable domain, remainder taken from reference TRBV9 and TRBJ2-7, is DSGVTQTPKHLITATGQRVTLRCSPRSGDLSVYWYQQSLDQGLQFLIQYYNGEERAKGNILERFSAQQFPDLHSELNLSSLELGDSALYFCASSSRTGGASSYEQYFGPGTRLTVT.

The rearrangement links TRBV27 to TRBJ1-5, with D maybe TRBD1 (5 bases). V was shortened by 5 bases and J by 6 bases, with 11 bases between the two germline ends. CDR1 is MNHEY and CDR2 is SMNVEV in the germline V gene (reference sequence). The CDR3 runs to 13 residues. The DNA of the CDR3 is TGTGCCAGCAGTGTAATCGGGGGTCAGCCCCAGCATTTT. It specifies CASSVIGGQPQHF.

The CDR3 loop reads CASSALTDFYGYTF. The CDR3 DNA reads as TGTGCCAGCAGCGCATTGACAGATTTTTATGGCTACACCTTC. The chain joins TRBV9 to TRBJ1-2, with D perhaps TRBD1 (5 bases). Germline values: CDR1 SGDLS, CDR2 YYNGEE. This CDR3 spans 14 amino acids. V lost 3 bases, J lost 5 bases, and 14 bases lay in between.

The V call is TRBV30, the J call TRBJ2-5, with a possible D match to TRBD2 (6 bases). Trimming left V 4 bases short and J 6 bases short, with 18 bases between. CDR3 size: 14 residues. Germline CDR1 is GTSNPN and CDR2 is SVGIG (reference sequence). CDR3 sequence (DNA): TGTGCCTGGATGGGTGTGGAGGGGATGAAGACCCAGTACTTC. It translates to CAWMGVEGMKTQYF. Variable domain in full (rest from reference TRBV30 and TRBJ2-5): SQTIHQWPATLVQPVGSPLSLECTVEGTSNPNLYWYRQAAGRGLQLLFYSVGIGQISSEVPQNLSASRPQDRQFILSSKKLLLSDSGFYLCAWMGVEGMKTQYFGPGTRLLVL.

V gene TRBV18 combines with J gene TRBJ2-2; a possible D gene is TRBD2 (6 bases). The CDR3 sequence is 15 residues long. The germline V gene has CDR1 KGHSH and CDR2 LQKENI. The V end lost 3 bases, the J end lost 3 bases, and 11 bases lay between the germline ends. CDR3 loop: CASSPRRGDTGELFF. In DNA form, the CDR3 reads TGTGCCAGCTCACCTAGGAGGGGTGACACCGGGGAGCTGTTTTTT.

Here the CDR3 reads CATSPGQGSIYEQYF. DNA for the CDR3: TGTGCCACCAGTCCGGGACAGGGGAGTATATACGAGCAGTACTTC. The chain couples TRBV15 to TRBJ2-5, with 10 bases that match TRBD1. The closer fit of TRBJ2-7 to the DNA end suggests the J call may be wrong. Germline CDR1 and CDR2: LNHNV and YYDKDF (reference sequence). This CDR3 contains 15 residues.

This clone was detected only once. The chain recombines TRBV27 with TRBJ1-1; tentative D call: TRBD1 (5 bases). CDR1 MNHEY and CDR2 SMNVEV come from the germline V gene (reference sequence). The germline V and J ends were trimmed by 8 bases and 5 bases, with 15 bases remaining between them. This CDR3 is built from 13 residues. The CDR3 region is CASSVGGRTEAFF. The CDR3 DNA follows: TGTGCCAGCTCCGTCGGGGGTCGGACTGAAGCTTTCTTT.

This clone was observed a single time. The chain employs TRBV28 and TRBJ2-5, with D perhaps TRBD1 (5 bases). The J call is uncertain, as TRBJ2-7 better fits the DNA end. CDR3 size: 15 residues. CDR1 is MDHEN, CDR2 SYDVKM, per germline. As DNA, the CDR3 is TGTGCCAGCAGTTCGGCCCCAAACAGGCTCCACGAGCAGTACTTC. This gives the protein CASSSAPNRLHEQYF.

The chain carries TRBV7-2 and TRBJ2-7, with 7 bases fitting TRBD1. V dropped 5 bases and J dropped 4; count of bases not matched to a gene: 8. This CDR3 is 14 amino acids long. Germline-derived CDR1 and CDR2 are SGHTA and FQGNSA. This chain's CDR3 is CASSLWDSRYEQYF. Here the CDR3 DNA reads TGTGCCAGCAGCCTCTGGGACAGCCGTTACGAGCAGTACTTC.